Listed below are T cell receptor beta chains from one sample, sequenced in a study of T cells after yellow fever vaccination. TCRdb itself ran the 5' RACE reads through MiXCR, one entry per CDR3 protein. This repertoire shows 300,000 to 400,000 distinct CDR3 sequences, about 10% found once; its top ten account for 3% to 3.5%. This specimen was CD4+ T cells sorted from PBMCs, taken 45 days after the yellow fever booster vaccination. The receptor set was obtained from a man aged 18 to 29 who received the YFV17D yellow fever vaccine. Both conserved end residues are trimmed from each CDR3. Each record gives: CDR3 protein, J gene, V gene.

CDR3: ASSSDRAGAF
J: TRBJ1-1
V: TRBV7-2

CDR3: ASSLRQGEMETQY
J: TRBJ2-5
V: TRBV7-2

CDR3: ATSRDFMGGRNTGELF
J: TRBJ2-2
V: TRBV15

CDR3: ASSLRLQTITDTQY
J: TRBJ2-3
V: TRBV7-2

CDR3: ASSTLPGRSTDTQY
J: TRBJ2-3
V: TRBV5-6

CDR3: ASTQSGNTEAF
J: TRBJ1-1
V: TRBV5-1

CDR3: ASSMNGVTFSGNTIY
J: TRBJ1-3
V: TRBV19

CDR3: ASSLDLGAEAF
J: TRBJ1-1
V: TRBV5-1

CDR3: ASSSWTSGQTQY
J: TRBJ2-5
V: TRBV6-5

CDR3: ASSVGGANQPQH
J: TRBJ1-5
V: TRBV12-3/TRBV12-4

CDR3: SVGQGHETQY
J: TRBJ2-5
V: TRBV29-1

CDR3: SARVQVNQPQH
J: TRBJ1-5
V: TRBV20-1

CDR3: ASSFRGTGGYT
J: TRBJ1-2
V: TRBV11-2

CDR3: ASRPLGIYGYT
J: TRBJ1-2
V: TRBV27

CDR3: ASSLGLGELADTQY
J: TRBJ2-3
V: TRBV7-2

CDR3: ASSGYRDRATEAF
J: TRBJ1-1
V: TRBV6-1

CDR3: ASSSGSGYT
J: TRBJ1-2
V: TRBV12-3/TRBV12-4

CDR3: ASSFESTDTQY
J: TRBJ2-3
V: TRBV7-9

CDR3: ASRREGELF
J: TRBJ2-2
V: TRBV7-2

CDR3: ACITAGSSYEQY
J: TRBJ2-7
V: TRBV30

CDR3: ASRLLGGGNTGELF
J: TRBJ2-2
V: TRBV5-1

CDR3: ASSIHGGQGGDEQY
J: TRBJ2-7
V: TRBV19

CDR3: ASSQVAAYEQY
J: TRBJ2-7
V: TRBV14

CDR3: ASSQETFQNIQY
J: TRBJ2-4
V: TRBV4-2

CDR3: ASSQERGPRETQY
J: TRBJ2-5
V: TRBV4-2

CDR3: ASSSLGIPSYGYT
J: TRBJ1-2
V: TRBV27